The clone carrying this T cell receptor (beta chain) was found many times. The data derive from a study of Graves' ophthalmopathy and Graves' hyperthyroidism. RNA transcripts were the template, and TCR beta CDR3 regions were amplified from them. The first round was an RT-PCR with HTBI primers, and the second round was a multiplex PCR. MiXCR, run by TCRdb on the multiplex PCR reads, gives a single entry per CDR3 protein. The sample has 650,000 to 900,000 distinct CDR3 sequences, roughly two fifths seen once; the top ten hold approximately 43%. Germline loops: CDR1 LNHNV, CDR2 YYDKDF (reference sequence). The CDR3 has 17 residues. V was cut by 5 bases and J by 0 bases, with 14 bases left in between. An approximately 9.4 ml volume of fresh peripheral blood provided the PBMCs.

The chain joins TRBV15 to TRBJ2-6, with D maybe TRBD2 (6 bases). The sequence was collected from an adult man with Graves' ophthalmopathy. Sequenced input: peripheral blood. This chain's CDR3 is CATSGGDVPSGANVLTF. The DNA of the CDR3 is TGTGCCACCAGCGGAGGGGACGTGCCCTCTGGGGCCAACGTCCTGACTTTC.